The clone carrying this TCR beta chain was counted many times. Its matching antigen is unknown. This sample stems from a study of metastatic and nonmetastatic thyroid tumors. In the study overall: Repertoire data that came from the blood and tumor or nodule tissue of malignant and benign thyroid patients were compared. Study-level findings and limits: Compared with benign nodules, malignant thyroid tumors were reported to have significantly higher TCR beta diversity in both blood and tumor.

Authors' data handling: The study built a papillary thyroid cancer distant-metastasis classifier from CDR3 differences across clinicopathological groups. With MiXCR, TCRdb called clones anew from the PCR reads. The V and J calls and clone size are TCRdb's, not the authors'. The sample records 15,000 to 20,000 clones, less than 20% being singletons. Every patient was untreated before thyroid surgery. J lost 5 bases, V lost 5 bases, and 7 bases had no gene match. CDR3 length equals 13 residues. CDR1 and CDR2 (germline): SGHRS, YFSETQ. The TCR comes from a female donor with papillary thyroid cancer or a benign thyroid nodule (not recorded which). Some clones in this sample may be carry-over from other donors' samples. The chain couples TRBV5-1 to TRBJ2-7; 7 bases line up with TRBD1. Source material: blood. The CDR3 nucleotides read TGCGCCAGCAGTCCCGGGACAGACAACGAGCAGTACTTC. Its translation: CASSPGTDNEQYF.